One sample yielded the 9 T cell receptor beta chains listed below, sequenced in a study of cytotoxic CD8 clonotypes in ibrutinib-treated CLL. Here immunoSEQ multiplex PCR was the method, and the copy in TCRdb shows in-frame clones only, minus some. This sample has 250,000 to 350,000 clones, with around 77% found just once. The material sequenced was PBMCs, taken at disease progression, from a patient treated with ibrutinib. The source of these receptors is a human donor with chronic lymphocytic leukemia.

This clone was detected once. The chain has TRBV7-2 and TRBJ2-3, with 10 bases lining up with TRBD2. The CDR3 runs to 15 residues. Losses at the gene ends were 1 base for V and 5 bases for J; bases not matched to a gene: 3. The germline CDR1 and CDR2 sequences are SGHTA and FQGNSA. The CDR3 DNA reads TGTGCCAGCAGCTTAGAGGCTAGCGGGAGAGATACGCAGTATTTT. Encoded protein: CASSLEASGRDTQYF. The full variable domain, its missing parts supplied by reference TRBV7-2 and TRBJ2-3, is GAGVSQSPSNKVTEKGKDVELRCDPISGHTALYWYRQSLGQGLEFLIYFQGNSAPDKSGLPSDRFSAERTGGSVSTLTIQRTQQEDSAVYLCASSLEASGRDTQYFGPGTRLTVL.

V and J are TRBV2 and TRBJ2-5; D perhaps matches TRBD1 (5 bases). The assigned J gene may be wrong: the sequence end matches TRBJ2-7 better. Germline CDR1 SNHLY, CDR2 FYNNEI. This CDR3 is 14 amino acids long. CDR3 nucleotides: TGTGCCAGCAGTGACAGACAGTGGTTGAGCGAGCAGTACTTC. Amino acid sequence: CASSDRQWLSEQYF.

The chain carries TRBV6-1 and TRBJ1-2; the D gene is possibly TRBD1 (6 bases). Per the germline V gene, CDR1 is MNHNS and CDR2 is SASEGT. The CDR3 length is 13 residues. Trimming removed 7 bases from V and 4 bases from J, with 13 bases in between. The CDR3 reads CASKGGRGYGYTF. The CDR3 DNA is TGTGCCAGCAAGGGGGGGCGCGGCTATGGCTACACCTTC.

The table lists this clone with a few counts. The gene calls are TRBV10-3 and TRBJ2-7; perhaps D is TRBD1 or TRBD2 (6 bases each). The CDR3 consists of 14 residues. The germline CDR1 and CDR2 sequences are ENHRY and SYGVKD. V was shortened by 0 bases and J by 6 bases, with 12 bases between the two germline ends. CDR3 coding DNA: TGTGCCATCAGTGAGTCGGGAAAGGGGGGCGAGCAGTACTTC. Translation: CAISESGKGGEQYF.

This chain joins TRBV5-1 and TRBJ2-5; D is uncertain. Germline CDR1 is SGHRS and CDR2 is YFSETQ. Trimming left V 5 bases short and J 0 bases short, with 14 bases between. The CDR3 has 15 amino acids. CDR3 protein: CASRGFWAYQETQYF. The CDR3 DNA reads TGCGCCAGCAGGGGTTTCTGGGCGTACCAAGAGACCCAGTACTTC.

The rearrangement links TRBV5-1 to TRBJ2-1; no reliable D call. This CDR3 is built from 15 residues. Germline V lookup: CDR1 SGHRS, CDR2 YFSETQ. Trimming pared 4 bases from V and 5 bases from J, leaving 16 bases between. The chain's CDR3 is CASSRELSEDNEQFF. CDR3 sequence (DNA): TGCGCCAGCAGCCGAGAATTGTCCGAGGACAATGAGCAGTTCTTC.

This chain links TRBV7-8 with TRBJ1-1; D not certain. Germline CDR1 reads SGHVS; CDR2 reads FQNEAQ. This CDR3 contains 15 residues. V lost 4 bases, J lost 3 bases, and 15 bases lay in between. CDR3 sequence: CASSSERASDTEAFF. CDR3 nucleotide sequence: TGTGCCAGCAGCTCTGAGCGGGCTTCGGACACTGAAGCTTTCTTT.

The chain combines TRBV4-3 with TRBJ1-1; D is unresolved. Trimming shortened V by 2 bases and J by 1 base, and 8 bases separated the two germline ends. CDR1 LGHNA and CDR2 YSLEER come from the germline V gene. CDR3 size: 14 residues. The CDR3 nucleotides are TGCGCCAGCAGCCAACCGAACAGGAACACTGAAGCTTTCTTT. Protein product: CASSQPNRNTEAFF.

The V and J genes are TRBV7-3 and TRBJ2-1, with a possible D match to TRBD1 (6 bases). Deletions cut 5 bases from V and 8 bases from J, with 7 bases between. Per the germline V gene, CDR1 is SGHTA and CDR2 is FQGTGA. CDR3 size: 11 residues. The chain's CDR3 is CASSGGHEQFF. The DNA for the CDR3 is TGTGCCAGCAGCGGGGGCCATGAGCAGTTCTTC.